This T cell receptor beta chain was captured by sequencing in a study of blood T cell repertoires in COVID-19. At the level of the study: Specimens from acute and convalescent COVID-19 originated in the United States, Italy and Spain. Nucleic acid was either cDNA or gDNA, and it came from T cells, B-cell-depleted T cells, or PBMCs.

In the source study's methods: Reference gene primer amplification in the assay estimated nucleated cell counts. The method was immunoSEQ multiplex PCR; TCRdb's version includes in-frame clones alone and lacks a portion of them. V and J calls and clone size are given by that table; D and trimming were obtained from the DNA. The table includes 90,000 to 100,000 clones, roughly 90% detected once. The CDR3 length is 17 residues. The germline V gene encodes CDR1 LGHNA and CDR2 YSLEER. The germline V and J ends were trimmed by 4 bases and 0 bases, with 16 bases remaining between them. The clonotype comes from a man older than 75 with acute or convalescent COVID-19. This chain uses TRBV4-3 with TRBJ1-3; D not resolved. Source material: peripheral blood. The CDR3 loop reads CASSRWATPDSGNTIYF. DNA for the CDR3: TGCGCCAGCAGCCGCTGGGCGACACCCGACTCTGGAAACACCATATATTTT.